This TCR beta chain was identified during a study of T cell repertoires in cytomegalovirus infection. The overall study: An indication of both CMV infection and matching HLA type came from public TCR beta signatures. Study observations and caveats: Public TCR beta family frequency separated CMV-and-HLA carriers, including in an independent cohort. Dominating the ex vivo response were HLA-C-restricted CMV-specific TCR beta clonotypes.

This CDR3 has 16 residues. Trimming took 2 bases from V and 4 from J; bases not matched to a gene: 5. The germline gives CDR1 DFQATT, CDR2 SNEGSKA (reference sequence). Concerning this clonotype itself: Its specificity is unknown.

TCRdb re-called the reads through MiXCR, storing one row per CDR3 protein. The top ten clones hold roughly 25% of a sample with approximately 500,000 distinct CDR3 sequences, about 17% of them seen once. The sequence came from a human donor in good health (CMV status not recorded). Some clones in this sample may be carry-over from other donors' samples. Sequencing was done on a sample of CD8+ T cells from PBMCs. The V call is TRBV20-1, the J call TRBJ2-3; the match to TRBD2 covers 14 bases. CDR3 region: CSARSRGLAGADTQYF. CDR3 sequence (DNA): TGCAGTGCTAGATCAAGGGGACTAGCGGGAGCAGATACGCAGTATTTT.